This T cell receptor beta chain emerged from a study of OX40 agonist ivuxolimab in advanced cancers. For the wider study: Ivuxolimab was an agonistic, fully human IgG2 monoclonal antibody directed against OX40 (CD134), a costimulatory receptor. Patients were allowed to have had prior anti-PD-1, anti-PD-L1 or anti-CTLA-4 therapy, and around 37% of the dose-escalation patients had previously received checkpoint inhibitors. Partial responses were achieved by three dose-escalation patients, of whom one had hepatocellular carcinoma and two had cutaneous melanoma. Of the approximately 54 patients in dose escalation, around 20 had hepatocellular carcinoma, roughly 15 had melanoma, 9 had renal cell carcinoma and 9 had head and neck cancer. The paper reports the monotherapy dose-escalation portion (N = 52 patients) of the phase I ivuxolimab trial. Intravenous ivuxolimab was administered to patients every 2 weeks at six dose levels: 0.01, 0.1, 0.3, 1.5, 3 and 10 mg/kg. The dose-escalation cohort was approximately 83% male with a mean age of 60 years, ranging from roughly 20 to 85. The purpose of peripheral TCRbeta sequencing was to test whether ivuxolimab changed TCR sequence diversity and led to clonal T-cell expansion.

Overall study results and their limits: The antigen specificity of the peripheral T cells that underwent clonal expansion was not determined. On average, CD8+ T cells showed more expanded clones than CD4+ T cells after ivuxolimab. In the 0.1-3.0 mg/kg groups, partial responders had among the lowest normalized peripheral clonal expansion, particularly in CD8+ T cells. Low levels of normalized T-cell clonal expansion were also shown by some nonresponding patients. Clonal expansion of both CD4+ and CD8+ blood T cells was observed from baseline to week 6 at doses 0.1 to 3.0 mg/kg.

As regards this clone: It lacks a known antigen. No base qualities exist here, and no much larger clone lies one base off it.

V gives up 5 bases and J gives up 10 bases, and the segment between their germline ends measures 11 bases. Looking up the germline V gene (reference sequence) yields CDR1 SEHNR and CDR2 FQNEAQ. Its CDR3 holds 11 amino acids, cysteine through phenylalanine. Only CDR3 DNA is held: 33 bases, read in frame from base 1. Genomic DNA was extracted from sorted cells for sequencing of the TCRbeta CDR3 region. TCRbeta CDR3 regions were sequenced using the immunoSEQ Assay. Entries here come from immuneACCESS through TCRdb and include only in-frame sequences with V and J called. Some clones fail to appear in such tables; in the studies checked, an unresolved V gene covers under half of the shortfall, and the cause of the remainder is unknown. The sample table shows some 25,000 clones, and 65% to 90% are seen once. Jointly, the top ten make up around 16% of the sample. The trial excluded patients who had a history of autoimmune disease or who were on systemic immunosuppression. In every dose cohort, peripheral blood was drawn for TCR sequencing at baseline, cycle 4 day 1, and cycle 7 day 1. The samples were taken from a phase I, first-in-human, multicenter, open-label dose-escalation trial of ivuxolimab. Adults with locally advanced or metastatic melanoma, renal cell, hepatocellular, or head and neck squamous cell carcinoma were enrolled in the trial. Before TCR sequencing, CD4+ T cells and CD8+ T cells from peripheral blood were sorted into separate populations.

The material sequenced was CD4+ or CD8+ T cells sorted from blood, taken in a trial of the OX40 agonist ivuxolimab. In this chain, TRBV7-9 is recombined with TRBJ1-1; a confident D gene designation cannot be given. The TCR was taken from an adult with an advanced solid tumor such as melanoma, head and neck, liver or kidney cancer. The nucleotides read TGTGCCAGCAGCATGCTTTTGGGAGCTTTCTTT. It is translated as CASSMLLGAFF.